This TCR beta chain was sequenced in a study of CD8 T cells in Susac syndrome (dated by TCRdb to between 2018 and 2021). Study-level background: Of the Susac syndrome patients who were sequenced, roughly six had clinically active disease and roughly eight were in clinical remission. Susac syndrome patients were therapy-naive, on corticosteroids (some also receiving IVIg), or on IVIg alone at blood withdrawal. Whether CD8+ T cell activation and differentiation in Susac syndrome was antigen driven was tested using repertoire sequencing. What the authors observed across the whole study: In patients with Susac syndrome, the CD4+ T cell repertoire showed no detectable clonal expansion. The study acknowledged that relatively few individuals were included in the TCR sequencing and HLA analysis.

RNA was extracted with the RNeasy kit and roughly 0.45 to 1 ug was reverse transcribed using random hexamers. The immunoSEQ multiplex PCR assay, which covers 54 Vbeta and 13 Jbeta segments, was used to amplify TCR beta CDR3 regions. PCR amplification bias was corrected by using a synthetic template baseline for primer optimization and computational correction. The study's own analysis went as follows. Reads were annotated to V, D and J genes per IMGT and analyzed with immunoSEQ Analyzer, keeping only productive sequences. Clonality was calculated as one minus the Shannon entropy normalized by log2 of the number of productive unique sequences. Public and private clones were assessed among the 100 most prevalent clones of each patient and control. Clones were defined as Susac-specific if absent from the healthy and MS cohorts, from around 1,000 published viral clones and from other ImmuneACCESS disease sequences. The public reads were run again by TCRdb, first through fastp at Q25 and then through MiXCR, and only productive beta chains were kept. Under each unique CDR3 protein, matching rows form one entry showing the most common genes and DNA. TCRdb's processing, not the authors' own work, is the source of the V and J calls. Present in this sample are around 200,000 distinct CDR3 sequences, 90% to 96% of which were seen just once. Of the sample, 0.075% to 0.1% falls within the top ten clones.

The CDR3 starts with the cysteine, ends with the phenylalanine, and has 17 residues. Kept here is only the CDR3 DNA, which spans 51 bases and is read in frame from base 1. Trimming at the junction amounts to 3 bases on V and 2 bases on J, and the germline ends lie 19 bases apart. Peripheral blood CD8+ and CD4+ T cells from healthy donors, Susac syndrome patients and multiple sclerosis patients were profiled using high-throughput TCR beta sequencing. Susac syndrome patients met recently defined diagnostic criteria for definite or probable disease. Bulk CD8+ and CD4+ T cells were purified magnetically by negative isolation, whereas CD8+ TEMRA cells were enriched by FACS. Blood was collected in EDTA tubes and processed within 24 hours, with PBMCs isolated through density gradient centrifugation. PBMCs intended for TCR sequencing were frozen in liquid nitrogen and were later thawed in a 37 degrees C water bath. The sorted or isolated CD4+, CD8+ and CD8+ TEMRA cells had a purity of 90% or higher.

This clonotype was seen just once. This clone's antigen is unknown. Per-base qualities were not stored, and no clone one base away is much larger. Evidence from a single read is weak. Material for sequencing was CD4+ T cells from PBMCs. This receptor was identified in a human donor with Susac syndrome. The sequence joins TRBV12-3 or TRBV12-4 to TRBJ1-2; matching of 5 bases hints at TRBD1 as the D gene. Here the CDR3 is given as CASSFRGGDWANYGYTF. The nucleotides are TGTGCCAGCAGTTTCCGGGGGGGGGACTGGGCGAACTATGGCTACACCTTC.